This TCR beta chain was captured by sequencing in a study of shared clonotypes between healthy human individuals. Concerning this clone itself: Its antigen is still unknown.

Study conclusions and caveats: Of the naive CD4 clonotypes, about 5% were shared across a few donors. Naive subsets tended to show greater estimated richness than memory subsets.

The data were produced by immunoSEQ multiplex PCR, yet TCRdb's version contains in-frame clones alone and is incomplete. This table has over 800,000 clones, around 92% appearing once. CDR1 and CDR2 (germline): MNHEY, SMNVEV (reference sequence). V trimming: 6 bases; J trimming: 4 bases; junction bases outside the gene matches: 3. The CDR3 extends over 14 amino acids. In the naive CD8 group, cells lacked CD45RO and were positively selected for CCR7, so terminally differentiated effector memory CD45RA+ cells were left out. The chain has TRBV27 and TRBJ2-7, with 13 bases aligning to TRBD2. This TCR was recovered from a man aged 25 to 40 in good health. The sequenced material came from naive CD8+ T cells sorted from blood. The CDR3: CASSGTSGIYEQYF. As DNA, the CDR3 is TGTGCCAGCAGCGGGACTAGCGGGATTTACGAGCAGTACTTC.